These T cell receptor beta chains were read from a single sample in a study of shared clonotypes between healthy human individuals. Profiling relied on immunoSEQ multiplex PCR, and the TCRdb table lists in-frame clones only, not all of them. The sample contains about 530,000 clones, 90% to 97% of which appear only once. Sequenced input: naive CD4+ T cells sorted from blood. The source of these receptors is a woman in her twenties or thirties in good health. Each CDR3 is given with its conserved first and last residue. The order of the fields is V gene, J gene, CDR3 protein.

>TRBV30|TRBJ1-1
CAWSGSLNTEAFF
>TRBV18|TRBJ2-3
CASSRNRPTTSRRDTQYF
>TRBV19|TRBJ2-3
CASSSQGSDTQYF
>TRBV9|TRBJ2-5
CASGGTFLRETQYF
>TRBV7-8|TRBJ2-7
CASSFDRGNYEQYF
>TRBV29-1|TRBJ2-5
CSADPLPGTETQYF
>TRBV28|NA
CASSLTGAAYEQYF
>TRBV28|TRBJ2-3
CASSFATSTDTQYF
>TRBV15|TRBJ1-4
CATSAPASGRVPNEKLFF
>TRBV30|TRBJ2-5
CAWDQGQMQETQYF
>TRBV27|TRBJ1-5
CASSLHGAGNQPQHF
>TRBV7-9|TRBJ2-7
CASSLTTVRDSTYEQYF
>TRBV6-5|TRBJ1-2
CASSYGGEAVGYTF
>TRBV7-2|TRBJ2-5
CASSLWSREGGETQYF
>TRBV28|TRBJ2-7
CASSLSGTGVFEQYF
>TRBV5-4|TRBJ2-2
CASSLTYTGELFF
>TRBV7-9|TRBJ2-7
CASRSTGSYEQYF
>TRBV30|TRBJ2-7
CAWSVLSSYEQYF
>TRBV10-3|TRBJ2-7
CAISASHGLAGGDEQYF
>TRBV18|TRBJ2-3
CASSPSGGATDTQYF